The 10 T cell receptor beta chains listed next were all sequenced from one sample in a study of T cell responses to AZD1222 COVID-19 vaccine. Sequenced by immunoSEQ multiplex PCR; TCRdb stores in-frame clones only, minus some. The sample lists approximately 160,000 clones, 75% to 90% occurring once. The sample was peripheral blood, taken on day 0 of AZD1222 vaccination. The receptor source for this set is an adult in good health.

A few counts support this clone. The V call is TRBV27, the J call TRBJ2-2; D is uncertain. In germline, CDR1 is MNHEY, CDR2 SMNVEV (reference sequence). V was pared by 5 bases and J by 5 bases, with 6 bases between. The CDR3 loop spans 12 amino acids. CDR3: CASSPSTGELFF. Here the CDR3 DNA reads TGTGCCAGCAGTCCAAGTACCGGGGAGCTGTTTTTT.

The chain carries TRBV6-4 and TRBJ1-1; D not certain. Germline V gene lookup returns CDR1 MRHNA and CDR2 SNTAGT. The V and J ends lost 6 bases and 4 bases respectively, with 15 bases between them. The CDR3 totals 14 residues. CDR3 amino acids: CASRPEVSRTEAFF. The CDR3, as DNA: TGTGCCAGCAGGCCCGAAGTTTCCCGCACTGAAGCTTTCTTT.

This chain links TRBV9 with TRBJ2-7; D might be TRBD1 (6 bases). Germline-derived CDR1 and CDR2 are SGDLS and YYNGEE. The CDR3 totals 14 residues. V lost 4 bases and J lost 2, with 13 bases in between. This chain's CDR3 is CASSPRQDAYEQYF. In nucleotides, the CDR3 is TGTGCCAGCAGCCCAAGACAGGACGCCTACGAGCAGTACTTC.

The chain couples TRBV20-1 to TRBJ2-7; D gene unclear. Between the trimmed V and J ends, which lost 4 bases and 3 bases, there was a span of 7 bases. The CDR3 sequence is 11 residues long. Germline CDR1 DFQATT, CDR2 SNEGSKA (reference sequence). This chain's CDR3 is CSATPIYEQYF. The CDR3 region has the DNA TGCAGTGCTACTCCGATCTACGAGCAGTACTTC.

This clone was seen only a few times. The V and J genes are TRBV2 and TRBJ2-1, with 7 bases fitting TRBD1. The CDR3 has 15 residues. Germline-derived CDR1 and CDR2 are SNHLY and FYNNEI. Germline trimming cut 5 bases from V and 6 bases from J; bases unmatched to any gene: 10. CDR3: CASSYDRATVNEQFF. The CDR3 DNA reads TGTGCCAGCAGTTACGACAGGGCCACTGTCAATGAGCAGTTCTTC.

The chain has TRBV3-1 (or the pseudogene TRBV3-2) and TRBJ1-5; no reliable D call. Germline lookup yields CDR1 LGHDT and CDR2 YNNKEL (reference sequence). The CDR3 is made up of 15 amino acids. V gave up 1 base and J gave up 6 bases, with 13 bases separating them. In nucleotides, the CDR3 is TGTGCCAGCAGCCAAGGTGGTCCTGCGGGTCAGCCCCAGCATTTT. It is translated as CASSQGGPAGQPQHF.

The table lists this clone with a count of one. V gene TRBV19 combines with J gene TRBJ1-5, with TRBD1 matching 7 bases. The germline V gene has CDR1 LNHDA and CDR2 SQIVND (reference sequence). After removal of 5 bases from V and 8 bases from J, the junction contained 6 bases not matched to a gene. This CDR3 has 13 residues. This CDR3 reads CASSSGGREPQHF. The CDR3 bases are TGTGCCAGTAGTTCAGGGGGTCGGGAGCCCCAGCATTTT.

This clone has only a few counts. V is TRBV30 and J is TRBJ1-5, with D possibly TRBD1 on 5 matching bases. Germline CDR1 and CDR2: GTSNPN and SVGIG (reference sequence). V shed 2 bases and J shed 3 bases, with 8 bases lying between them. The CDR3 sequence is 13 residues long. CDR3 loop: CAWSTGLNQPQHF. The CDR3 DNA reads TGTGCCTGGAGTACAGGACTCAATCAGCCCCAGCATTTT. The full variable domain, in which reference TRBV30 and TRBJ1-5 provide the parts outside the CDR3, is SQTIHQWPATLVQPVGSPLSLECTVEGTSNPNLYWYRQAAGRGLQLLFYSVGIGQISSEVPQNLSASRPQDRQFILSSKKLLLSDSGFYLCAWSTGLNQPQHFGDGTRLSIL.

The J gene is TRBJ2-7, the V gene TRBV27; D not certain. The CDR3 consists of 12 residues. V was cut by 4 bases and J by 2 bases, with 6 bases left in between. Germline values: CDR1 MNHEY, CDR2 SMNVEV (reference sequence). The CDR3 loop is CASSSSTYEQYF. The CDR3 region has the DNA TGTGCCAGCAGTTCGTCCACCTACGAGCAGTACTTC.

V usage is TRBV6-5 and J usage is TRBJ1-2; possibly TRBD1 for D (5 bases). This CDR3 contains 14 residues. CDR1 and CDR2 (germline): MNHEY, SVGAGI. The V end lost 0 bases, the J end lost 9 bases, and 14 bases lay between the germline ends. CDR3 residues: CASSYSSFRGSYTF. The CDR3 DNA reads as TGTGCCAGCAGTTACTCGAGTTTCCGGGGGAGCTACACCTTC.